This T cell receptor beta chain was captured in a study of T cells in Graves' hyperthyroidism and ophthalmopathy. General study points: Ophthalmopathy and stable hyperthyroidism were told apart by a 13 V-J model. Blood held most thyroid clonotypes expanded above 0.001 frequency.

Amplified regions were TCR beta CDR3 sequences from RNA transcripts. In the first-round RT-PCR of the TCR CDR3, the HTBI primer set was used. TCRdb ran MiXCR on the multiplex PCR reads and lists one entry per CDR3 protein. The data show 640,000 or so distinct CDR3 sequences, around 15% seen once. CDR3 size: 14 residues. V gave up 6 bases and J gave up 5 bases; unmatched junction bases: 10. Germline loops: CDR1 SGHTA, CDR2 FQGNSA. Ophthalmopathy patients showed a Clinical Activity Score of at least 3, NOSPECS grade of at least 4 and duration under 3 months. Exclusion criteria comprised uncontrolled infection, other autoimmune disease, pregnancy or lactation. Note on this clonotype: Its antigen is unidentified.

The sample comprised blood. The chain employs TRBV7-2 and TRBJ2-7, with TRBD2 identical over 7 bases. The sequence was obtained from a woman aged 40 to 50 with Graves' ophthalmopathy. DNA of the CDR3: TGTGCCAGCAGTAATGGGGGGGTGTATGACGAGCAGTACTTC. Amino acids: CASSNGGVYDEQYF. The full variable domain, rest sourced from reference TRBV7-2 and TRBJ2-7, is GAGVSQSPSNKVTEKGKDVELRCDPISGHTALYWYRQSLGQGLEFLIYFQGNSAPDKSGLPSDRFSAERTGGSVSTLTIQRTQQEDSAVYLCASSNGGVYDEQYFGPGTRLTVT.